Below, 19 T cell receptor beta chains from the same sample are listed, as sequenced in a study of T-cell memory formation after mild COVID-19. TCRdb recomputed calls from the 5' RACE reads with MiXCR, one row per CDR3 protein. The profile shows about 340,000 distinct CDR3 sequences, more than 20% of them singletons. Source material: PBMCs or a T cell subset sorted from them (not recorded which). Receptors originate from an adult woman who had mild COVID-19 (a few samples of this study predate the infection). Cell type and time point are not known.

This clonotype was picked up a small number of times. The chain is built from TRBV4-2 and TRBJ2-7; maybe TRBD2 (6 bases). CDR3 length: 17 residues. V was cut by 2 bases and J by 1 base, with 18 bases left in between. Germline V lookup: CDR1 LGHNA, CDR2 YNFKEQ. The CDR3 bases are TGTGCCAGCAGCCAAAATCTTTTATCGGGAGAATCCTACGAGCAGTACTTC. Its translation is CASSQNLLSGESYEQYF.

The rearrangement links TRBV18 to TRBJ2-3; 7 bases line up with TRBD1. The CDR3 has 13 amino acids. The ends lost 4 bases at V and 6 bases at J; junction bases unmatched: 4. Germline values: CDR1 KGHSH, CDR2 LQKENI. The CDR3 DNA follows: TGTGCCAGCTCACTTAAACAGGGGGATACGCAGTATTTT. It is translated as CASSLKQGDTQYF.

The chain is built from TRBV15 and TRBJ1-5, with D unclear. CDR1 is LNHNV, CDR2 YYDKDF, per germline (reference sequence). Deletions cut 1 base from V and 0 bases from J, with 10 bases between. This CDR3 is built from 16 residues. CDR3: CATSRVGLYSNQPQHF. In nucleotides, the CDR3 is TGTGCCACCAGCAGAGTGGGATTATATAGCAATCAGCCCCAGCATTTT.

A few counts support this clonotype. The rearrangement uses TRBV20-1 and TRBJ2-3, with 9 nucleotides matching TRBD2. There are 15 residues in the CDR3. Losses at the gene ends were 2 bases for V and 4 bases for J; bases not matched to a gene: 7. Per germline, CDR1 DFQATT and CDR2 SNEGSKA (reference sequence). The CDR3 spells CSARFAGGPPDTQYF. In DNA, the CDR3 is TGCAGTGCTAGATTCGCGGGAGGGCCCCCAGATACGCAGTATTTT.

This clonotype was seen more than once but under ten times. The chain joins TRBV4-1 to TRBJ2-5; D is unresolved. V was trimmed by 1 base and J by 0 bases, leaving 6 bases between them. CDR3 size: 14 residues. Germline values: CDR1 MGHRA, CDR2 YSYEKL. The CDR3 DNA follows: TGCGCCAGCAGCCAAGCAGCGTACCAAGAGACCCAGTACTTC. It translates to CASSQAAYQETQYF.

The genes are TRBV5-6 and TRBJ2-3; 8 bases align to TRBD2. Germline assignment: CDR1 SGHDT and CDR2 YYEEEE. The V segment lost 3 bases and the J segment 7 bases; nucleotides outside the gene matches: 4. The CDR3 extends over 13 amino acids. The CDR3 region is CASSSPSGYTQYF. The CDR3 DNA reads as TGTGCCAGCAGCTCACCTAGCGGGTATACGCAGTATTTT.

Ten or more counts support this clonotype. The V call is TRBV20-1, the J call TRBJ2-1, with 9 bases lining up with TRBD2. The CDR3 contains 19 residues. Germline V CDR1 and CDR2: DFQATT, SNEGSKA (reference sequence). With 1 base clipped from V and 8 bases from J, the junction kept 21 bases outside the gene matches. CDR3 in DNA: TGCAGTGCTAGAGTCCGAGCGGGGGGCTCTGAGCGGTCGTTTTATGAGCAGTTCTTC. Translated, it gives CSARVRAGGSERSFYEQFF.

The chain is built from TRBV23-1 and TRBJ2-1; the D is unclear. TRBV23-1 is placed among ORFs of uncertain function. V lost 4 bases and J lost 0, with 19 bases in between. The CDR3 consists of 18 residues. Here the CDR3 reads CASSRPRPERSSYNEQFF. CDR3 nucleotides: TGCGCCAGCAGTCGCCCCCGCCCCGAGCGCAGCTCCTACAATGAGCAGTTCTTC.

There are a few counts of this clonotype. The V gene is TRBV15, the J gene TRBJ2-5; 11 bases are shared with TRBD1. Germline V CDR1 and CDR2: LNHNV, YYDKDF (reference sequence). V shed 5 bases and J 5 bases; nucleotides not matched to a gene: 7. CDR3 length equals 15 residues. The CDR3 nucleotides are TGTGCCACCAGCCGGGACAGGGGGTTCGGGGAGACCCAGTACTTC. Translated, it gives CATSRDRGFGETQYF.

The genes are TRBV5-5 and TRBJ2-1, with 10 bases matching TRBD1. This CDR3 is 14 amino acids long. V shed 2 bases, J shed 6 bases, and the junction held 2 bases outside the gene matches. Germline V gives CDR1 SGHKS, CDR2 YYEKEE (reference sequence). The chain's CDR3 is CASSFWDRGNEQFF. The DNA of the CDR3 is TGTGCCAGCAGCTTTTGGGACAGGGGCAATGAGCAGTTCTTC.

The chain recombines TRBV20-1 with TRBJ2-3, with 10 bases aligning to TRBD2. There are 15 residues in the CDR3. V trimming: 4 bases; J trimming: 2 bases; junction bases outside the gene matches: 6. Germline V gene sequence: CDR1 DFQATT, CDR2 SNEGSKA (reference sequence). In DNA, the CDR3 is TGCAGTGCTACTAGCGGGGGATATGACACAGATACGCAGTATTTT. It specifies CSATSGGYDTDTQYF.

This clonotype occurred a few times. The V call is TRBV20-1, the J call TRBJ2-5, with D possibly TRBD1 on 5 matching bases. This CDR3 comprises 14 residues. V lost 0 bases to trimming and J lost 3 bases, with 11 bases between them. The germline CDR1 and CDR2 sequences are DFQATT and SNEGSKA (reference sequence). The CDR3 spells CSARDPRGKETQYF. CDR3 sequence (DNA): TGCAGTGCTAGAGATCCAAGGGGTAAAGAGACCCAGTACTTC.

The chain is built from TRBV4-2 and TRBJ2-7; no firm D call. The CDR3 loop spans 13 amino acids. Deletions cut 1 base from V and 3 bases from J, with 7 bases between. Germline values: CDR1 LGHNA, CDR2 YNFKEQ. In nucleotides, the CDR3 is TGTGCCAGCAGCCAAGCGACCAGCTACGAGCAGTACTTC. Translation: CASSQATSYEQYF.

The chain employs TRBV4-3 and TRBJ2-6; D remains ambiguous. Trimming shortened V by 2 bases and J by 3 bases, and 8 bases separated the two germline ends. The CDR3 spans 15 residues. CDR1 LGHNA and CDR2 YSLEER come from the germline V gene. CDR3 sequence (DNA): TGCGCCAGCAGCCAAATGAGCGTTGGGGCCAACGTCCTGACTTTC. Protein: CASSQMSVGANVLTF.

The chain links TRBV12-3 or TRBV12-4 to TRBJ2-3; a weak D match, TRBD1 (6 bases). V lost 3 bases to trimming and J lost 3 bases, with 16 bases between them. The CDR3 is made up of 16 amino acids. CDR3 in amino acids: CASSFPGARSTDTQYF. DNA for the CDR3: TGTGCCAGCAGTTTCCCAGGGGCCCGATCGACAGATACGCAGTATTTT.

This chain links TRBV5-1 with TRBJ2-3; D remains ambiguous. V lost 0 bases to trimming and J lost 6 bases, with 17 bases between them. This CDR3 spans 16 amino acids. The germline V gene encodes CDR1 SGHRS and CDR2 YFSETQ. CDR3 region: CASSLEARSAGDTQYF. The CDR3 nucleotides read TGCGCCAGCAGCTTGGAGGCTAGGTCCGCCGGCGATACGCAGTATTTT.

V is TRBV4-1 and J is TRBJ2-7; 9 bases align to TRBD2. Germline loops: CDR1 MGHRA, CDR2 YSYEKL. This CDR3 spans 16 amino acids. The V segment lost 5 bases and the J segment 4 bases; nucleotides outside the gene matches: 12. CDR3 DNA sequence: TGCGCCAGCAGCTCTAGTCTTAGCGGGAGCGATTACGAGCAGTACTTC. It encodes CASSSSLSGSDYEQYF.

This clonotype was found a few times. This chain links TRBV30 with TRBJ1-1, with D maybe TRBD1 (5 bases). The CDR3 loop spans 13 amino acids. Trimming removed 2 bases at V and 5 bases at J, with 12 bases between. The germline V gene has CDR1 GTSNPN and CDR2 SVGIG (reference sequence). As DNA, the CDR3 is TGTGCCTGGAGTCCAGGGTCGCGGACTGAAGCTTTCTTT. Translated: CAWSPGSRTEAFF.

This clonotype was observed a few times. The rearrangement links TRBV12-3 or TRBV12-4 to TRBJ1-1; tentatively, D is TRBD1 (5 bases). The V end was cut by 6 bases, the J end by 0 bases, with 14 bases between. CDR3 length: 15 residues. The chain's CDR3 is CASSKRDGLNTEAFF. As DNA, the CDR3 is TGTGCCAGCAGCAAAAGGGACGGACTGAACACTGAAGCTTTCTTT.